Shown below are 2 T cell receptor beta chains from a single sample sequenced in a study of T cell responses to AZD1222 COVID-19 vaccine. Using immunoSEQ multiplex PCR, the repertoire was profiled, and TCRdb retains in-frame clones only, with some absent. Found here are fewer than 200,000 clones, around 94% of them singletons; the top ten hold approximately 4%. The sample here was peripheral blood, taken 28 days after the second dose of the MenACWY control vaccine. The receptors derive from an adult who received the MenACWY meningococcal vaccine as a control.

V gene TRBV5-1 combines with J gene TRBJ1-1; D is possibly TRBD1 (5 bases). The CDR3 sequence is 14 residues long. Germline lookup yields CDR1 SGHRS and CDR2 YFSETQ. With 2 bases removed from V and 0 bases from J, the gap between germline ends came to 8 bases. The DNA for the CDR3 is TGCGCCAGCAGCTTAGGGACCCTGAACACTGAAGCTTTCTTT. It translates to CASSLGTLNTEAFF.

The chain joins TRBV7-8 to TRBJ2-7, with a weak D call TRBD1 (6 bases). The germline V and J ends were trimmed by 0 bases and 0 bases, with 15 bases remaining between them. Germline CDR1 SGHVS, CDR2 FQNEAQ. This CDR3 is 17 amino acids long. The CDR3 is CASSLAGGADGSYEQYF. CDR3 coding DNA: TGTGCCAGCAGCTTAGCTGGGGGCGCGGATGGCTCCTACGAGCAGTACTTC. The full variable domain, with the rest looked up from reference TRBV7-8 and TRBJ2-7, is GAGVSQSPRYKVAKRGQDVALRCDPISGHVSLFWYQQALGQGPEFLTYFQNEAQLDKSGLPSDRFFAERPEGSVSTLKIQRTQQEDSAVYLCASSLAGGADGSYEQYFGPGTRLTVT.